These 5 T cell receptor beta chains share one sample of origin, sequenced in a study of shared clonotypes between healthy human individuals. Terminally differentiated effector memory CD45RA+ cells were left out of the naive CD8 fraction, which was CD45RO-negative and positively selected for CCR7. Assay used: immunoSEQ multiplex PCR; TCRdb lists only in-frame clones, some missing. The repertoire holds about 820,000 clones, with almost 95% as singletons. The sequenced sample consisted of naive CD8+ T cells sorted from blood. The receptors were sampled from a man aged 30 to 39 in good health.

V and J are TRBV7-9 and TRBJ1-3, with D perhaps matching TRBD1 (5 bases). The CDR3 is 15 amino acids. V gave up 5 bases and J gave up 1 base, with 12 bases separating them. Germline lookup yields CDR1 SEHNR and CDR2 FQNEAQ (reference sequence). In nucleotides, the CDR3 is TGTGCCAGCAGCCGGGACTCAGATTCTGGAAACACCATATATTTT. The encoded protein is CASSRDSDSGNTIYF. Drawing the rest from reference TRBV7-9 and TRBJ1-3, the complete variable domain is DTGVSQNPRHKITKRGQNVTFRCDPISEHNRLYWYRQTLGQGPEFLTYFQNEAQLEKSRLLSDRFSAERPKGSFSTLEIQRTEQGDSAMYLCASSRDSDSGNTIYFGEGSWLTVV.

The CDR3 region is CSVEVKPDTQYF. CDR3 bases: TGCAGCGTTGAAGTGAAGCCCGATACGCAGTATTTT. The gene calls are TRBV29-1 and TRBJ2-3; D remains ambiguous. The CDR3 consists of 12 residues. Trimming took 1 base from V and 6 from J, leaving 8 bases between them. Germline V gene sequence: CDR1 SQVTM, CDR2 ANQGSEA.

The CDR3 region has the DNA TGTGCCAGCAGCTTAGTAGCGGGAGTCAGGTCAGATACGCAGTATTTT. Protein sequence: CASSLVAGVRSDTQYF. The chain uses TRBV27 and TRBJ2-3, with TRBD2 identical over 9 bases. After removal of 6 bases from V and 4 bases from J, the junction contained 11 bases not matched to a gene. CDR3 length: 16 amino acids. In germline, CDR1 is MNHEY, CDR2 SMNVEV (reference sequence).

The chain joins TRBV7-9 to TRBJ1-1; D not resolved. Germline V CDR1 and CDR2: SEHNR, FQNEAQ (reference sequence). CDR3 size: 14 residues. V was clipped by 1 base and J by 4 bases, with 10 bases between them. The DNA for the CDR3 is TGTGCCAGCAGCTTAGATGGGGTTGGCACTGAAGCTTTCTTT. Translation: CASSLDGVGTEAFF.

The V and J genes are TRBV2 and TRBJ2-5, with D perhaps TRBD2 (6 bases). The germline gives CDR1 SNHLY, CDR2 FYNNEI. The CDR3 consists of 17 residues. Trimming took 3 bases from V and 3 from J, leaving 20 bases between them. CDR3 region: CASSEFHSAGKKETQYF. The CDR3 DNA reads as TGTGCCAGCAGTGAGTTCCACTCCGCGGGGAAAAAAGAGACCCAGTACTTC.